These 14 T cell receptor beta chains originate from one sample sequenced in a study of T-cell reconstitution after alpha-beta-depleted transplantation in children. Library preparation (for TCRbeta) was performed with unique molecular identifiers. TCRdb reprocessed the PCR reads with MiXCR, giving one entry per CDR3 protein. This sample has around 440,000 distinct CDR3 sequences, with 15% to 20% found just once. Material: PBMCs, mostly from graft donor cells, obtained 360 days after TCRalphabeta/CD19-depleted stem cell transplant. Receptors originate from a boy less than two years old who had a stem cell transplant for Wiskott-Aldrich syndrome, so the T cells may come from the graft donor.

This clonotype was detected a few times. This chain uses TRBV6-5 with TRBJ1-5, with D maybe TRBD1 (5 bases). V dropped 2 bases and J dropped 2 bases, with 10 bases sitting between them. CDR3 length: 15 residues. The V gene's germline CDR1 is MNHEY and CDR2 SVGAGI. The CDR3 region has the DNA TGTGCCAGCAGTTACCGATGGGGGGGCAATCAGCCCCAGCATTTT. Translating it yields CASSYRWGGNQPQHF.

The chain employs TRBV4-1 and TRBJ2-1, with a tentative D call TRBD2 (5 bases). Between the trimmed V and J ends, which lost 0 bases and 5 bases, there was a span of 8 bases. The CDR3 sequence is 14 residues long. Germline assignment: CDR1 MGHRA and CDR2 YSYEKL. The CDR3 region is CASSQDGGDNEQFF. The DNA of the CDR3 is TGCGCCAGCAGCCAAGATGGAGGCGACAATGAGCAGTTCTTC.

This clonotype was detected only a few times. The chain employs TRBV4-3 and TRBJ2-1; D perhaps matches TRBD2 (5 bases). V was cut by 4 bases and J by 2 bases, with 9 bases left in between. Germline V gene sequence: CDR1 LGHNA, CDR2 YSLEER. The CDR3 is 14 residues long. CDR3 sequence: CASSLARAYNEQFF. The DNA for the CDR3 is TGCGCCAGCAGCCTAGCGCGTGCCTACAATGAGCAGTTCTTC.

In its sample, this clonotype was seen a few times. This chain connects TRBV5-1 to TRBJ2-7; 7 bases agree with TRBD1. Germline V gene lookup returns CDR1 SGHRS and CDR2 YFSETQ. The length of the CDR3 is 14 residues. The V and J ends lost 5 bases and 6 bases, in that order; junction bases with no gene match: 11. CDR3 nucleotides: TGCGCCAGCAGTCACCAGGGGGTTCCCTCCGAGCAGTACTTC. Protein product: CASSHQGVPSEQYF.

This clonotype has just a few counts. The chain carries TRBV25-1 and TRBJ2-1; TRBD2 might be the D (6 bases). Trimming shortened V by 5 bases and J by 2 bases, and 13 bases separated the two germline ends. There are 15 residues in the CDR3. The germline gives CDR1 MGHDK, CDR2 SYGVNS. The CDR3 DNA follows: TGTGCCAGCAGTTTTTTAGCGGTCACCTACAATGAGCAGTTCTTC. Translating gives CASSFLAVTYNEQFF.

CDR3 sequence reads: CATSSLYNSPLHF. The CDR3 DNA reads as TGTGCCACCAGCTCACTATATAATTCACCCCTCCACTTT. The V gene is TRBV15, the J gene TRBJ1-6, with no clear D. The CDR3 covers 13 residues. V dropped 5 bases and J dropped 4 bases, with 6 bases sitting between them. Per germline, CDR1 LNHNV and CDR2 YYDKDF (reference sequence).

This chain links TRBV24-1 with TRBJ2-7, with 7 bases matching TRBD2. Losses at the gene ends were 1 base for V and 13 bases for J; bases not matched to a gene: 12. Germline lookup yields CDR1 KGHDR and CDR2 SFDVKD. CDR3 length: 14 amino acids. The CDR3 DNA follows: TGTGCCACCAGTGATTTCCCCGGGACTACCCGCATCTACTTC. It specifies CATSDFPGTTRIYF.

V and J are TRBV7-2 and TRBJ1-2; TRBD1 matches at 7 bases. The V segment lost 1 base and the J segment 1 base; nucleotides outside the gene matches: 3. The CDR3 covers 15 residues. Per germline, CDR1 SGHTA and CDR2 FQGNSA. CDR3 nucleotides: TGTGCCAGCAGCTTAGGCCAGGGGGGTAACTATGGCTACACCTTC. Protein product: CASSLGQGGNYGYTF.

The gene calls are TRBV7-9 and TRBJ2-7; 10 nucleotides align to TRBD2. Trimming removed 5 bases from V and 3 bases from J; junction bases left unmatched: 7. Germline CDR1 SEHNR, CDR2 FQNEAQ (reference sequence). The length of the CDR3 is 15 residues. CDR3 residues: CASSTRLAGRYEQYF. CDR3 DNA: TGTGCCAGCAGCACACGACTAGCGGGCCGCTACGAGCAGTACTTC. The whole variable domain, filled in from reference TRBV7-9 and TRBJ2-7, reads DTGVSQNPRHKITKRGQNVTFRCDPISEHNRLYWYRQTLGQGPEFLTYFQNEAQLEKSRLLSDRFSAERPKGSFSTLEIQRTEQGDSAMYLCASSTRLAGRYEQYFGPGTRLTVT.

This clonotype was counted a few times. V is TRBV19 and J is TRBJ2-1, with no clear D. V lost 3 bases, J lost 9 bases, and 12 bases lay in between. This CDR3 spans 13 amino acids. In germline, CDR1 is LNHDA, CDR2 SQIVND (reference sequence). The CDR3 loop is CASSIAHIAEQFF. The CDR3 DNA sequence: TGTGCCAGTAGTATTGCACATATAGCTGAGCAGTTCTTC. Combining the CDR3 with reference TRBV19 and TRBJ2-1 gives the whole variable domain DGGITQSPKYLFRKEGQNVTLSCEQNLNHDAMYWYRQDPGQGLRLIYYSQIVNDFQKGDIAEGYSVSREKKESFPLTVTSAQKNPTAFYLCASSIAHIAEQFFGPGTRLTVL.

The chain is built from TRBV12-3 or TRBV12-4 and TRBJ1-2; perhaps TRBD1 as D (5 bases). V lost 5 bases and J lost 7, with 17 bases in between. The CDR3 runs 14 residues. DNA of the CDR3: TGTGCCAGCAGTCATGTGGGACCTCATAGTGGCTACACCTTC. Protein: CASSHVGPHSGYTF.

The J gene is TRBJ2-6, the V gene TRBV20-1; D may be TRBD2 (5 bases). From germline, CDR1 is DFQATT and CDR2 SNEGSKA (reference sequence). The V and J ends lost 6 bases and 2 bases respectively, with 14 bases between them. The CDR3 consists of 15 residues. Here the CDR3 DNA reads TGCAGTGCCCGGACTTTCCTCGCTGGGGCCAACGTCCTGACTTTC. Residues: CSARTFLAGANVLTF.

This clonotype appeared a few times. This chain joins TRBV27 and TRBJ1-5; perhaps TRBD1 as D (5 bases). Trimming pared 8 bases from V and 0 bases from J, leaving 11 bases between. The germline V gene has CDR1 MNHEY and CDR2 SMNVEV (reference sequence). The CDR3 runs 14 residues. In nucleotides, the CDR3 is TGTGCCAGCGGGCAGGGTTATAGCAATCAGCCCCAGCATTTT. This gives the protein CASGQGYSNQPQHF.

This clonotype was counted a few times. This chain joins TRBV10-3 and TRBJ2-2; TRBD2 might be the D (7 bases). Germline V CDR1 and CDR2: ENHRY, SYGVKD. The V end was cut by 5 bases, the J end by 1 base, with 14 bases between. CDR3 length: 16 residues. The CDR3 protein is CAISTLGGLNTGELFF. The DNA for the CDR3 is TGTGCCATCAGTACCCTCGGGGGGCTGAACACCGGGGAGCTGTTTTTT.